Following are 2 T cell receptor beta chains from one sample sequenced in a study of T cell responses to AZD1222 COVID-19 vaccine. The table came from immunoSEQ multiplex PCR; TCRdb's copy has only in-frame clones and leaves some out. The sample lists 25,000 to 30,000 clones; 89% were seen once. The specimen was peripheral blood, collected on day 0 of AZD1222 vaccination. Every receptor here comes from an adult in good health.

This chain uses TRBV3-1 (or the pseudogene TRBV3-2) with TRBJ1-1; 7 nucleotides align to TRBD1. Germline values: CDR1 LGHDT, CDR2 YNNKEL (reference sequence). This CDR3 region has 12 residues. V lost 7 bases, J lost 10 bases, and 9 bases stayed unmatched. CDR3 sequence (DNA): TGTGCCAGCAATGACAGGGTTGGAAGAGCTTTCTTT. It yields the protein CASNDRVGRAFF.

This rearrangement joins TRBV5-1 to TRBJ1-4, with D maybe TRBD1 (6 bases). Germline lookup yields CDR1 SGHRS and CDR2 YFSETQ. CDR3 size: 17 residues. Trimming pared 4 bases from V and 0 bases from J, leaving 16 bases between. The CDR3 is CASSQGSAFATNEKLFF. CDR3 DNA: TGCGCCAGCAGCCAGGGGAGCGCCTTCGCAACTAATGAAAAACTGTTTTTT.